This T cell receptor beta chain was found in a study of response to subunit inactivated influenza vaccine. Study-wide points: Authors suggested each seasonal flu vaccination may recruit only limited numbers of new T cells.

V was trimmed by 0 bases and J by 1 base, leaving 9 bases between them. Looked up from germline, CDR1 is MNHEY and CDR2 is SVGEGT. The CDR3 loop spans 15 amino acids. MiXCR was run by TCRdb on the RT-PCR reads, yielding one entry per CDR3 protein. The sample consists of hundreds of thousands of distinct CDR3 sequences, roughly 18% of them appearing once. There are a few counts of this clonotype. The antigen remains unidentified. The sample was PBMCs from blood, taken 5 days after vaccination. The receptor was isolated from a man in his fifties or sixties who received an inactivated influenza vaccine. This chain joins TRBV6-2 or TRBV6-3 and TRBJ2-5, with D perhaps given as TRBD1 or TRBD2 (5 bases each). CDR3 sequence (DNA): TGTGCCAGCAGTTACTCGCCCGGGACCCAAGAGACCCAGTACTTC. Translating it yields CASSYSPGTQETQYF.